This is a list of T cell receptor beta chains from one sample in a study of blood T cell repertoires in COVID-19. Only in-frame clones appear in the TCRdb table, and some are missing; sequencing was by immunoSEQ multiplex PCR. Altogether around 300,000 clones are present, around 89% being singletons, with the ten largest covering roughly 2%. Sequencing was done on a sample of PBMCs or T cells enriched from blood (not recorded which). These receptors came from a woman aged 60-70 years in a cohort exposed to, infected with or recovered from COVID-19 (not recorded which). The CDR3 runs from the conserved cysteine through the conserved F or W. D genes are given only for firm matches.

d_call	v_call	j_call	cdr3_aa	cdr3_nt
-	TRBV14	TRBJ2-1	CASSQRGSPVYNEQFF	TGTGCCAGCAGCCAACGCGGCTCTCCCGTCTACAATGAGCAGTTCTTC
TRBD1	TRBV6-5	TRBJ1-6	CASRNSGTGNSPLHF	TGTGCCAGCAGAAATTCCGGGACAGGGAATTCACCCCTCCACTTT
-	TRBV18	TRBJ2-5	CASSPPQHREGETQYF	TGTGCCAGCTCACCCCCACAACACAGGGAAGGAGAGACCCAGTACTTC
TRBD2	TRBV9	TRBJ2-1	CASSVDPGLAYNEQFF	TGTGCCAGCAGCGTAGACCCGGGACTAGCCTACAATGAGCAGTTCTTC
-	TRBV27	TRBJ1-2	CASSRSGATNYGYTF	TGTGCCAGCAGTCGAAGCGGGGCTACTAACTATGGCTACACCTTC
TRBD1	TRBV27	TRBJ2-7	CASSPGTGGAEQYF	TGTGCCAGCAGTCCCGGGACAGGGGGCGCCGAGCAGTACTTC
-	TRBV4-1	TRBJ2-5	CASSQEGGVGTRETQYF	TGCGCCAGCAGCCAAGAAGGAGGAGTCGGGACAAGGGAGACCCAGTACTTC
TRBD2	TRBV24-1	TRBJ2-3	CATSDWTSGSSDTQYF	TGTGCCACCAGTGATTGGACTAGCGGGTCCTCAGATACGCAGTATTTT
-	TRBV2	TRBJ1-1	CASSAQRQKMNTEAFF	TGTGCCAGCAGTGCCCAGAGGCAGAAAATGAACACTGAAGCTTTCTTT
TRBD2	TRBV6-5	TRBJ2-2	CARRELAGELFF	TGTGCCAGGCGGGAGTTGGCCGGGGAGCTGTTTTTT
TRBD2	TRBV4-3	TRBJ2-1	CASSQDIPGGFNEQFF	TGCGCCAGCAGCCAAGATATCCCGGGAGGATTCAATGAGCAGTTCTTC
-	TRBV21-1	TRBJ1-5	CASSKFIKGYSQPQHF	TGTGCCAGCAGCAAATTCATAAAGGGGTATAGTCAGCCCCAGCATTTT